This TCR beta chain was recovered during a study of blood T cell repertoires in COVID-19. Study details: PBMCs, B-cell-depleted T cells, or T cells provided the cDNA or gDNA that made up the material.

Original methodology: Cell counts per sample came from amplifying reference gene primers. Repertoires were generated with immunoSEQ multiplex PCR, while TCRdb's copy carries only in-frame clones and drops some. V and J calls and clone size are as listed in that table; D and trimming were resolved from the DNA. The sample includes around 220,000 clones, more than 80% seen only once; the top ten take about 9.4%. Sequencing input: peripheral blood. The source is a woman over 75 with acute or convalescent COVID-19.

CDR3 loop: CASSSTSGTDTQYF. In DNA, the CDR3 is TGTGCCAGCAGCTCGACTAGCGGCACAGATACGCAGTATTTT. The chain couples TRBV5-4 to TRBJ2-3; 8 bases are a match to TRBD2. V dropped 3 bases and J dropped 1; count of bases not matched to a gene: 1. Germline V gene sequence: CDR1 SGHNT, CDR2 YYREEE (reference sequence). The CDR3 has 14 amino acids. The full variable domain, completed using reference TRBV5-4 and TRBJ2-3, is ETGVTQSPTHLIKTRGQQVTLRCSSQSGHNTVSWYQQALGQGPQFIFQYYREEENGRGNFPPRFSGLQFPNYSSELNVNALELDDSALYLCASSSTSGTDTQYFGPGTRLTVL.